What follows are 18 T cell receptor beta chains derived from one specimen sequenced in a study of post-analysis software for immune sequencing data. General study findings and limits: Higher frequency in patients than in controls was seen for roughly five TRBV segments, with TRBV5-6, TRBV5-1 and TRBV20-1 among them.

These receptors have no identified antigens. The authors incorporated unique molecular identifiers into the TCR beta cDNA libraries. TCRdb processed the PCR reads anew with MiXCR; each CDR3 protein has one entry. The table includes some 450,000 distinct CDR3 sequences, around 40% detected once. The sample comprised blood. These receptors all stem from a girl aged 10 to 17 with multiple sclerosis.

The V gene is TRBV12-3 or TRBV12-4, the J gene TRBJ1-2; 8 bases fit TRBD1. Trimming removed 6 bases from V and 7 bases from J; junction bases left unmatched: 25. CDR3 length: 19 amino acids. In DNA, the CDR3 is TGTGCCAGCAGCCTTGGACAGGGACCTATGTCAAGACTTGTAGGTGGCTACACCTTC. It yields the protein CASSLGQGPMSRLVGGYTF.

This clonotype came up a few times. The CDR3 spells CASLSPFHEQFF. The DNA of the CDR3 is TGTGCCAGCCTCTCCCCTTTCCATGAGCAGTTCTTC. This chain uses TRBV7-9 with TRBJ2-1; no definite D call. Trimming cost V 8 bases and J 8 bases, with 13 bases left between them. CDR1 is SEHNR and CDR2 is FQNEAQ in the germline V gene (reference sequence). The CDR3 runs 12 residues.

This clonotype came up once. This rearrangement joins TRBV10-3 to TRBJ2-1; 8 nucleotides match TRBD2. CDR3 length equals 16 residues. Germline V gene lookup returns CDR1 ENHRY and CDR2 SYGVKD. Trimming at V came to 2 bases and at J to 3 bases, leaving 6 bases not matched to a gene. The CDR3 here is CAISEETSANYNEQFF. Here the CDR3 DNA reads TGTGCCATCAGTGAGGAGACTAGCGCGAACTACAATGAGCAGTTCTTC.

The V and J genes are TRBV7-9 and TRBJ2-7; TRBD1 might be the D (5 bases). This CDR3 has 14 amino acids. Trimming stripped 5 bases from V and 1 base from J, with 12 bases between. The germline V gene encodes CDR1 SEHNR and CDR2 FQNEAQ (reference sequence). CDR3 sequence: CASSDRQLSYEQYF. The CDR3 nucleotides are TGTGCCAGCAGCGACCGACAGCTATCCTACGAGCAGTACTTC.

This chain connects TRBV7-8 to TRBJ1-4; tentatively, D is TRBD1 (6 bases). Between the trimmed V and J ends, which lost 2 bases and 7 bases, there was a span of 14 bases. Germline V gene sequence: CDR1 SGHVS, CDR2 FQNEAQ. This CDR3 contains 15 residues. Written as DNA, the CDR3 is TGTGCCAGCAGCTTAACCTGGGACATGGCTGAAAAACTGTTTTTT. Translation gives CASSLTWDMAEKLFF.

The chain has TRBV20-1 and TRBJ2-5; 7 bases fit TRBD2. The CDR3 has 13 residues. J was trimmed by 3 bases and V by 5 bases; bases with no gene match: 6. Germline V gives CDR1 DFQATT, CDR2 SNEGSKA (reference sequence). The CDR3 spells CSASWTREETQYF. The CDR3 nucleotides read TGCAGTGCTTCCTGGACTAGGGAAGAGACCCAGTACTTC.

This clonotype has more than one count but fewer than ten. This chain joins TRBV24-1 and TRBJ1-1; D remains ambiguous. Germline lookup yields CDR1 KGHDR and CDR2 SFDVKD. V was clipped by 6 bases and J by 4 bases, with 11 bases between them. The CDR3 contains 13 residues. For the CDR3, the DNA is TGTGCCACCAGTATCAGAGAGGGCACTGAAGCTTTCTTT. This sequence encodes CATSIREGTEAFF.

This clonotype was detected a few times. The rearrangement links TRBV11-3 to TRBJ2-5; tentatively, D is TRBD1 or TRBD2 (7 bases each). Between the trimmed V and J ends, which lost 4 bases and 2 bases, there was a span of 14 bases. Looked up from germline, CDR1 is SGHNT and CDR2 is YENEEA. The CDR3 runs 15 residues. The CDR3 loop reads CASSSRQGGQETQYF. As DNA, the CDR3 is TGTGCCAGCAGCTCGAGACAGGGAGGGCAAGAGACCCAGTACTTC. Filled out from reference TRBV11-3 and TRBJ2-5, the complete variable domain reads EAGVVQSPRYKIIEKKQPVAFWCNPISGHNTLYWYLQNLGQGPELLIRYENEEAVDDSQLPKDRFSAERLKGVDSTLKIQPAELGDSAVYLCASSSRQGGQETQYFGPGTRLLVL.

Of note for this clonotype: Mismatch with germline at one junction end may stem from a read error. The gene calls are TRBV28 and TRBJ2-7, with TRBD1 identical over 9 bases. The CDR3 loop spans 15 amino acids. Germline values: CDR1 MDHEN, CDR2 SYDVKM. CDR3 residues: CASSLFGTGTYEQYF. CDR3 in DNA: TGTGCTAGCAGTTTATTTGGGACAGGGACCTACGAGCAGTACTTC.

V usage is TRBV5-6 and J usage is TRBJ2-2; tentatively, D is TRBD1 (6 bases). V gave up 2 bases and J gave up 1 base, with 9 bases separating them. CDR1 and CDR2 (germline): SGHDT, YYEEEE. The CDR3 is 15 residues long. CDR3 protein: CASSFRTENTGELFF. The CDR3 region has the DNA TGTGCCAGCAGCTTTAGGACAGAGAACACCGGGGAGCTGTTTTTT.

The J gene is TRBJ1-2, the V gene TRBV6-5, with D perhaps matching TRBD1 (5 bases). The CDR3 runs to 11 residues. Germline loops: CDR1 MNHEY, CDR2 SVGAGI. Trimming shortened V by 6 bases and J by 4 bases, and 6 bases separated the two germline ends. The CDR3 sequence is CASRQGYGYTF. The CDR3 coding sequence is TGTGCCAGCAGGCAGGGCTATGGCTACACCTTC.

V usage is TRBV24-1 and J usage is TRBJ2-3; 7 nucleotides align to TRBD1. The CDR3 contains 16 residues. J lost 2 bases, V lost 4 bases, and 8 bases had no gene match. CDR1 and CDR2 (germline): KGHDR, SFDVKD. This CDR3 is CATSEKGQTITDTQYF. CDR3 DNA: TGTGCCACCAGTGAGAAGGGACAGACGATCACAGATACGCAGTATTTT.

A few counts support this clonotype. The V gene is TRBV20-1, the J gene TRBJ2-1, with D perhaps matching TRBD2 (5 bases). CDR3 length: 12 residues. Germline V gene sequence: CDR1 DFQATT, CDR2 SNEGSKA (reference sequence). Trimming shortened V by 3 bases and J by 8 bases, and 11 bases separated the two germline ends. The CDR3 loop is CSARSGLDEQFF. DNA of the CDR3: TGCAGTGCTAGGTCGGGGTTGGATGAGCAGTTCTTC.

J is TRBJ1-5 and V is TRBV6-6; 8 bases map to TRBD1. The trim removed 4 bases at V and 9 bases at J, leaving 2 bases unmatched. The CDR3 contains 12 residues. CDR1 MNHNY and CDR2 SVGAGI come from the germline V gene (reference sequence). The CDR3 protein is CASSFTGGPQHF. In nucleotides, the CDR3 is TGTGCCAGCAGTTTCACAGGGGGGCCCCAGCATTTT.

The rearrangement uses TRBV7-2 and TRBJ2-7; TRBD2 matches 16 bases. Germline V gene lookup returns CDR1 SGHTA and CDR2 FQGNSA. This CDR3 contains 19 residues. With V trimmed by 1 base and J by 0 bases, 6 bases remained unmatched. The CDR3: CASSLEVGTSGRASYEQYF. CDR3 sequence (DNA): TGTGCCAGCAGCTTAGAGGTTGGGACTAGCGGGAGGGCCTCCTACGAGCAGTACTTC.

The chain employs TRBV18 and TRBJ2-5; D gene uncertain. The CDR3 sequence is 14 residues long. CDR1 is KGHSH, CDR2 LQKENI, per germline. Between the trimmed V and J ends, which lost 3 bases and 2 bases, there was a span of 10 bases. CDR3 in amino acids: CASSPSEPQETQYF. In nucleotides, the CDR3 is TGTGCCAGCTCACCTTCGGAGCCACAAGAGACCCAGTACTTC.

The table lists this clonotype with a few counts. The chain joins TRBV3-1 to TRBJ2-1, with D perhaps TRBD1 (6 bases). V dropped 7 bases and J dropped 2 bases, with 12 bases sitting between them. Per the germline V gene, CDR1 is LGHDT and CDR2 is YNNKEL (reference sequence). CDR3 length: 14 amino acids. The CDR3 sequence is CASTHAGAYNEQFF. The CDR3 DNA reads as TGTGCCAGCACCCACGCAGGGGCCTACAATGAGCAGTTCTTC.

This clonotype was observed a few times. The chain recombines TRBV7-9 with TRBJ2-7; possible D gene TRBD2, 6 bases. The CDR3 totals 15 residues. V was pared by 5 bases and J by 0 bases, with 14 bases between. Germline CDR1 reads SEHNR; CDR2 reads FQNEAQ (reference sequence). The CDR3 nucleotides are TGTGCCAGCAGCGACGGGACTCCTTACTCCTACGAGCAGTACTTC. This gives the protein CASSDGTPYSYEQYF.